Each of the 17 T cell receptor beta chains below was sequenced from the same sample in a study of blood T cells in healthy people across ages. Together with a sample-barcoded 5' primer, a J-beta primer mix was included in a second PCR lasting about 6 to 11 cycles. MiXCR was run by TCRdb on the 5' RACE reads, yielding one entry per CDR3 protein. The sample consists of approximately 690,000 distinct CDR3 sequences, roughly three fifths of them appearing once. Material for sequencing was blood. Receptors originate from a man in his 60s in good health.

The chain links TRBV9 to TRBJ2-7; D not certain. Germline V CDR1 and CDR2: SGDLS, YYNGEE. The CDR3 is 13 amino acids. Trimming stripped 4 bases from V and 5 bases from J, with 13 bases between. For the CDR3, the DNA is TGTGCCAGCAGCCCAGACGGCCTCGACGAGCAGTACTTC. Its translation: CASSPDGLDEQYF.

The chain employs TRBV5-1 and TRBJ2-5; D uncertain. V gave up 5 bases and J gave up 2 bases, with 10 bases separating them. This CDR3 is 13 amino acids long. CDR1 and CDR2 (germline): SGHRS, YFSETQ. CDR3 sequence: CASREVGQETQYF. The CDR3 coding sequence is TGCGCCAGCAGAGAAGTAGGGCAAGAGACCCAGTACTTC.

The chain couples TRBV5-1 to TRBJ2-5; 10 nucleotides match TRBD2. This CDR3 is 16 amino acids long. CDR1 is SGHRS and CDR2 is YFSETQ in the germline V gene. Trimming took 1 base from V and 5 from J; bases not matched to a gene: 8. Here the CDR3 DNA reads TGCGCCAGCAGCTTGCGACTAGCGGGTTCCGTGGAGACCCAGTACTTC. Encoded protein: CASSLRLAGSVETQYF.

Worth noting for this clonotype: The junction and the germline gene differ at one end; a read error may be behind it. In DNA form, the CDR3 reads TGTGCCAGCAGTGACTCGTACGGACAGCGCACAGATACGCAGTATTTT. Translation gives CASSDSYGQRTDTQYF. The chain employs TRBV6-6 and TRBJ2-3, with a weak D call TRBD1 (6 bases). This CDR3 is 16 amino acids long. CDR1 is MNHNY, CDR2 SVGAGI, per germline (reference sequence).

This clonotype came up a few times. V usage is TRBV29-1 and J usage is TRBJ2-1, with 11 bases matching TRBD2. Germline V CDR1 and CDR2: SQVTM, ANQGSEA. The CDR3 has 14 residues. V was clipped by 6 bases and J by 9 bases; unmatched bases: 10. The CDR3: CSVSTSGVWSEQFF. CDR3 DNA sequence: TGCAGCGTGTCGACTAGCGGGGTTTGGAGTGAGCAGTTCTTC.

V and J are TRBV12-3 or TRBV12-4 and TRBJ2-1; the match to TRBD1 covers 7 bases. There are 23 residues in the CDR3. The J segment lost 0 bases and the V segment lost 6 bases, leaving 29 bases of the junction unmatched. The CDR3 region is CASSLRTPGTANWGRSSYNEQFF. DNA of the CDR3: TGTGCCAGCAGCCTGAGAACCCCCGGGACAGCAAACTGGGGACGGAGCTCCTACAATGAGCAGTTCTTC.

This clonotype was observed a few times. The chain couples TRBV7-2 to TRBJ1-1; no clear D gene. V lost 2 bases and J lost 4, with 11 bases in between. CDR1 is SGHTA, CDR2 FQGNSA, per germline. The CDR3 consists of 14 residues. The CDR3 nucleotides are TGTGCCAGCAGCTTATTTAATAGTGGCACTGAAGCTTTCTTT. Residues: CASSLFNSGTEAFF.

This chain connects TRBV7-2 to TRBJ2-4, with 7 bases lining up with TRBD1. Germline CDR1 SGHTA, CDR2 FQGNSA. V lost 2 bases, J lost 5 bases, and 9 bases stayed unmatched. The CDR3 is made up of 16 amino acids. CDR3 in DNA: TGTGCCAGCAGCTTAACGAGGGACAGAGGGCAAAACATTCAGTACTTC. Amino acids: CASSLTRDRGQNIQYF.

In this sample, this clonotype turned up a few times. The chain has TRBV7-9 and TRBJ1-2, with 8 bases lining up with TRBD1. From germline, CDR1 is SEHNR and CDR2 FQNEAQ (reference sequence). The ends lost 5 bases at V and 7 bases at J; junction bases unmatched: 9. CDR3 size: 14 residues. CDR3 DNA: TGTGCCAGCAGCCTCTACGGACAGGGATTTGGCTACACCTTC. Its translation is CASSLYGQGFGYTF.

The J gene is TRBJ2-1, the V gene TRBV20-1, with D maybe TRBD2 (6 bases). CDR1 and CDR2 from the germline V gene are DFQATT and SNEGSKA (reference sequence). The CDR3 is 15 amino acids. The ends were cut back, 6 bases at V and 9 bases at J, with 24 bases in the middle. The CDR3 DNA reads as TGCAGTGCCGGAGACCCCGGGGAGGCCGTTGGTGAGCAGTTCTTC. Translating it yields CSAGDPGEAVGEQFF.

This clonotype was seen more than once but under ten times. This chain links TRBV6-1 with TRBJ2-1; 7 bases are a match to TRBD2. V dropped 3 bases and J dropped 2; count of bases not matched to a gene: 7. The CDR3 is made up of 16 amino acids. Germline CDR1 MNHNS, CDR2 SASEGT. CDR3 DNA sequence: TGTGCCAGCAGTGATCCCCTAGCGGCCCCCTACAATGAGCAGTTCTTC. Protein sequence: CASSDPLAAPYNEQFF.

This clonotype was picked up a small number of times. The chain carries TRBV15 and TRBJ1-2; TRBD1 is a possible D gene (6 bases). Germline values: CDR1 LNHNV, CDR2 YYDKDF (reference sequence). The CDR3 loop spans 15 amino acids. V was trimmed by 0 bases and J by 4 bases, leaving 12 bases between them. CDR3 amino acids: CATSREAGGSYGYTF. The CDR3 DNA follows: TGTGCCACCAGCAGAGAGGCCGGGGGCTCCTATGGCTACACCTTC.

Here the CDR3 DNA reads TGCAGCGTTGAGCAGGGTACCAATGAGCAGTTCTTC. It encodes CSVEQGTNEQFF. The rearrangement links TRBV29-1 to TRBJ2-1; possibly TRBD1 for D (5 bases). The ends were cut back, 3 bases at V and 6 bases at J, with 9 bases in the middle. The CDR3 runs 12 residues. Germline V gives CDR1 SQVTM, CDR2 ANQGSEA.

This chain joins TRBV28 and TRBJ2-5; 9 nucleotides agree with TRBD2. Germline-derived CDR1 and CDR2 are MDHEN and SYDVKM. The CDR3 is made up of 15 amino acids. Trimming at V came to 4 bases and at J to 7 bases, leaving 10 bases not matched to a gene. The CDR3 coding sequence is TGTGCCAGCAGTTATGGGACTAGCCGGTTCGGGACCCAGTACTTC. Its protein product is CASSYGTSRFGTQYF.

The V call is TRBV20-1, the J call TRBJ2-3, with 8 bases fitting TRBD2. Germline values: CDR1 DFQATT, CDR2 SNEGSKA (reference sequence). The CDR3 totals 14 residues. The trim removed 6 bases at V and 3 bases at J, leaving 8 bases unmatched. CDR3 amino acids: CSAPVGGATDTQYF. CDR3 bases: TGCAGTGCCCCCGTCGGGGGGGCGACAGATACGCAGTATTTT.

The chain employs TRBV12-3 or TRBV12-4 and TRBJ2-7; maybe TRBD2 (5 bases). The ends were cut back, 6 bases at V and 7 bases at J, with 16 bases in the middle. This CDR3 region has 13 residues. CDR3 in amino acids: CASSPSGYNEQYF. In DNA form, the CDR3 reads TGTGCCAGCAGCCCTTCGGGGTACAATGAGCAGTACTTC.

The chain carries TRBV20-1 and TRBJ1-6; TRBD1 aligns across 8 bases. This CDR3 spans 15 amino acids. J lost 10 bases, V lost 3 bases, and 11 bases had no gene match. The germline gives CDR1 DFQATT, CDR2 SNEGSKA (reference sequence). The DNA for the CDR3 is TGCAGTGCTAGTCCCGTGGACAGGGTGGGCTCACCCCTCCACTTT. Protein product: CSASPVDRVGSPLHF.